Shown below are 14 T cell receptor beta chains from a single sample sequenced in a study of graft-versus-host responses after intestinal transplantation. Intraepithelial plus lamina propria lymphocytes were released by processing graft tissue. The protocol was immunoSEQ multiplex PCR, while the TCRdb copy is restricted to in-frame clones and leaves out a portion. This sample has 4,700 or so clones, with roughly three quarters found just once. The input for sequencing was ileum tissue, taken 17 days after transplant. The receptor set was obtained from a human patient who received an intestinal transplant, so some T cells may come from the graft donor.

The genes are TRBV6-5 and TRBJ2-1; TRBD2 matches at 8 bases. Losses at the gene ends were 8 bases for V and 5 bases for J; bases not matched to a gene: 11. Germline lookup yields CDR1 MNHEY and CDR2 SVGAGI. This CDR3 has 15 amino acids. The CDR3 spells CASYRGGDPNNEQFF. The CDR3 bases are TGTGCCAGCTACCGGGGGGGGGATCCGAACAATGAGCAGTTCTTC.

V gene TRBV19 combines with J gene TRBJ2-3; 8 nucleotides agree with TRBD1. The CDR3 has 16 amino acids. V shed 3 bases, J shed 5 bases, and the junction held 10 bases outside the gene matches. CDR1 and CDR2 from the germline V gene are LNHDA and SQIVND (reference sequence). CDR3 in amino acids: CASSIGFAQGEDTQYF. In nucleotides, the CDR3 is TGTGCCAGTAGTATTGGTTTCGCACAGGGGGAAGATACGCAGTATTTT. Full variable domain (missing parts from reference TRBV19 and TRBJ2-3): DGGITQSPKYLFRKEGQNVTLSCEQNLNHDAMYWYRQDPGQGLRLIYYSQIVNDFQKGDIAEGYSVSREKKESFPLTVTSAQKNPTAFYLCASSIGFAQGEDTQYFGPGTRLTVL.

The chain joins TRBV28 to TRBJ1-6; a possible D gene is TRBD1 (5 bases). Germline lookup yields CDR1 MDHEN and CDR2 SYDVKM. This CDR3 region has 14 residues. The V end was cut by 8 bases, the J end by 5 bases, with 13 bases between. The CDR3 bases are TGTGCCAGCCGGGCCAGGGTGGATAATTCACCCCTCCACTTT. Amino acid sequence: CASRARVDNSPLHF.

The genes are TRBV7-2 and TRBJ2-3, with 9 positions matching TRBD2. Germline trimming cut 1 base from V and 5 bases from J; bases unmatched to any gene: 7. Germline values: CDR1 SGHTA, CDR2 FQGNSA. This CDR3 spans 16 amino acids. The CDR3 loop reads CASSLDGGGAGDTQYF. The CDR3 DNA follows: TGTGCCAGCAGCTTAGATGGCGGGGGGGCGGGAGATACGCAGTATTTT.

The chain employs TRBV5-4 and TRBJ1-1, with D perhaps TRBD1 (6 bases). The CDR3 consists of 15 residues. Trimming cost V 7 bases and J 0 bases, with 16 bases left between them. From germline, CDR1 is SGHNT and CDR2 YYREEE (reference sequence). The CDR3 loop reads CASGSGHLVNTEAFF. The CDR3, as DNA: TGTGCCAGCGGATCGGGACACCTAGTGAACACTGAAGCTTTCTTT.

This sequence joins TRBV6-5 and TRBJ1-1; tentative D call: TRBD1 (5 bases). V lost 6 bases and J 1 base, leaving 12 bases between the germline ends. CDR1 and CDR2 from the germline V gene are MNHEY and SVGAGI. This CDR3 is 14 amino acids long. The CDR3 nucleotides read TGTGCCAGCAGGGAGGGACGGAGGAACACTGAAGCTTTCTTT. As protein: CASREGRRNTEAFF.

The chain recombines TRBV21-1 with TRBJ2-7; the table's D call of TRBD1 was not tested on the DNA. TRBV21-1 is listed as a pseudogene. This CDR3 is 16 amino acids long. The CDR3 DNA is TGTGCCAGCAGACCGGGACAGGTTTATCTTAAGTACGAGCAGTACGTC. This gives the protein CASRPGQVYLKYEQYV.

The CDR3 region is CASSLEAGTGVETQYF. In DNA form, the CDR3 reads TGTGCCAGCAGCTTAGAGGCCGGGACAGGGGTGGAGACCCAGTACTTC. V usage is TRBV7-2 and J usage is TRBJ2-5; 10 bases are shared with TRBD1. The CDR3 loop spans 16 amino acids. The V segment lost 1 base and the J segment 5 bases; nucleotides outside the gene matches: 7. Per the germline V gene, CDR1 is SGHTA and CDR2 is FQGNSA.

This clone came up a few times. The rearrangement joins TRBV7-2 to TRBJ2-6, with D tentatively TRBD2 (5 bases). The CDR3 has 16 amino acids. The germline gives CDR1 SGHTA, CDR2 FQGNSA. V was pared by 2 bases and J by 2 bases, with 10 bases between. CDR3: CASSLWGVAGANVLTF. The CDR3, as DNA: TGTGCCAGCAGCTTATGGGGAGTAGCTGGGGCCAACGTCCTGACTTTC.

The sample holds a few counts of this clone. J is TRBJ2-7 and V is TRBV6-1; 9 bases align to TRBD1. The V gene end was trimmed by 1 base and the J gene end by 3 bases; junction bases not matched to a gene: 16. Germline V gene sequence: CDR1 MNHNS, CDR2 SASEGT. The CDR3 length is 19 residues. The CDR3 sequence is CASSEGRWTGEDQLYEQYV. CDR3 bases: TGTGCCAGCAGTGAAGGTCGGTGGACAGGGGAAGACCAACTCTACGAGCAGTACGTC.

The chain has TRBV28 and TRBJ2-3; 10 positions match TRBD1. The germline V gene encodes CDR1 MDHEN and CDR2 SYDVKM. J was trimmed by 5 bases and V by 6 bases; bases with no gene match: 2. The CDR3 runs 13 residues. CDR3 nucleotides: TGTGCCAGCAGGGGACAGGGGTTAGATACGCAGTATTTT. Amino acids: CASRGQGLDTQYF. The full variable domain, in which reference TRBV28 and TRBJ2-3 provide the parts outside the CDR3, is DVKVTQSSRYLVKRTGEKVFLECVQDMDHENMFWYRQDPGLGLRLIYFSYDVKMKEKGDIPEGYSVSREKKERFSLILESASTNQTSMYLCASRGQGLDTQYFGPGTRLTVL.

V and J are TRBV18 and TRBJ2-5; D gene ambiguous. This CDR3 has 13 amino acids. V was cut by 0 bases and J by 4 bases, with 6 bases left in between. Germline lookup yields CDR1 KGHSH and CDR2 LQKENI. CDR3: CASSPPSGETQYF. Here the CDR3 DNA reads TGTGCCAGCTCACCACCGTCAGGAGAGACCCAGTACTTC.

The rearrangement uses TRBV4-2 and TRBJ2-4; 7 bases match TRBD1. Germline V lookup: CDR1 LGHNA, CDR2 YNFKEQ. The CDR3 contains 14 residues. Losses at the gene ends were 1 base for V and 15 bases for J; bases not matched to a gene: 12. The CDR3 DNA reads TGTGCCAGCAGCCAAGGAAGTTCGAGGGACAGCACGTACTTC. Its protein product is CASSQGSSRDSTYF.

The rearrangement uses TRBV18 and TRBJ2-3, with 8 bases that match TRBD1. V was clipped by 5 bases and J by 3 bases; unmatched bases: 16. This CDR3 has 18 residues. Germline loops: CDR1 KGHSH, CDR2 LQKENI. CDR3 sequence (DNA): TGTGCCAGCTCAGCGAGGAAACAGGGGGTATTTGTTACAGATACGCAGTATTTT. Its translation: CASSARKQGVFVTDTQYF.